The 3 T cell receptor beta chains below come from one sample, sequenced in a study of molecular identifiers for immune sequencing clone quantification. TCRdb processed the PCR reads anew with MiXCR; each CDR3 protein has one entry. The repertoire includes nearly 650,000 distinct CDR3 sequences, 25% of them detected once, and about 0.73% sits in the top ten. The source material was naive CD8+ T cells from blood, with Jurkat cell RNA spiked in. Noted subset: FACS-sorted CD8+CD4-CCR7+CD45RA+ naive T cells. The receptor source for this set is a human donor in good health. Some libraries in this study had Jurkat cell RNA spiked in.

The V and J genes are TRBV19 and TRBJ2-1; D unresolved. Trimming removed 1 base from V and 13 bases from J, with 14 bases in between. This CDR3 spans 13 amino acids. The germline CDR1 and CDR2 sequences are LNHDA and SQIVND (reference sequence). The CDR3, as DNA: TGTGCCAGTAGTATAGCGGATCGCCCCCATCAGTTCTTC. Translated, it gives CASSIADRPHQFF.

Regarding this clonotype: This may come from a read error, since a much larger clone is one base off. This chain joins TRBV9 and TRBJ1-1, with D uncertain. The CDR3 covers 14 residues. Germline CDR1 reads SGDLS; CDR2 reads YYNGEE. Here the CDR3 DNA reads TGTGCCGGCAGCGTAGAGGGTTGGGTCAGTGAAGCTTTCTTT. This gives the protein CAGSVEGWVSEAFF.

The sample holds many counts of this clonotype. The genes are TRBV20-1 and TRBJ1-1, with 7 bases matching TRBD1. The germline V gene has CDR1 DFQATT and CDR2 SNEGSKA (reference sequence). The CDR3 extends over 13 amino acids. The junction had 8 bases not matched to a gene; V was cut back by 6 bases and J by 4 bases. The CDR3 DNA follows: TGCAGTGCCACACCAGGGGGAAGCACTGAAGCTTTCTTT. Translating gives CSATPGGSTEAFF.